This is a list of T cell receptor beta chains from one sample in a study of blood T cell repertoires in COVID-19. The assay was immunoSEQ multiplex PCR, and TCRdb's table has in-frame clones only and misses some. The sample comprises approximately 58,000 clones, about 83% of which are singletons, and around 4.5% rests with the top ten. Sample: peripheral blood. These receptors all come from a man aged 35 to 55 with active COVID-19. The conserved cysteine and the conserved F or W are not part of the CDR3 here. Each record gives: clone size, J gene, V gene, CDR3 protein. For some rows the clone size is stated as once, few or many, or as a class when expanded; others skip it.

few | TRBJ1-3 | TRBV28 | ASSPPRGRENTIY
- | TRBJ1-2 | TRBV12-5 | ASGRDSNFYGYT
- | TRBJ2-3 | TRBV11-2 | ASSLAGTDTQY
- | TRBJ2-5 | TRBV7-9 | ASSPSSGGETQY
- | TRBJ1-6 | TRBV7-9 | ASSGNRGNNSPLH
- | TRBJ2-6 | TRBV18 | ASSPLGDRGAGANVLT
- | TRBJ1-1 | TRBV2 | ASSERGFDRANTEAF
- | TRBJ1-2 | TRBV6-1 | ASSDRRGGNYGYT
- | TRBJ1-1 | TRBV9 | ASSALTAPDTEAF
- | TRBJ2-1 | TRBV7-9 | ASSELAGGINEQF
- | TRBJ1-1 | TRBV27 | ASSLRGGGTEAF
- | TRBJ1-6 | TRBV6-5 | ASTYRGGSPLH
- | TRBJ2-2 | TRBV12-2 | ASRSSGTSGRGTGELF
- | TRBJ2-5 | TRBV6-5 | ASSYMGEVLGTQY
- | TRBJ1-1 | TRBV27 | ASRPNGNTEAF
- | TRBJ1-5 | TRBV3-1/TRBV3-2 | ASSQGGGPGNNQPQH
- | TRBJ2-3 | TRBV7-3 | ASSLTGAGGTDTQY
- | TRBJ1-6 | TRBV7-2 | ASSLEDRGWSPLH
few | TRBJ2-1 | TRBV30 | AWKTGRVEQF
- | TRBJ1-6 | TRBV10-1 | ASSVGPDSPLH
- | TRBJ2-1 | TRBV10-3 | AISESKETTGYNEQF
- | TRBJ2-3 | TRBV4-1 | ASSYRLDDTQY
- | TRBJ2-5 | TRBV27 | ASTPRGGQTQY
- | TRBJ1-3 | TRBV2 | GCARTVGLGNTIY
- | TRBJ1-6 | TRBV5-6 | ASSLVSGGKNSPLH
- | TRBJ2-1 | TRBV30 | AWRVSGAETEF
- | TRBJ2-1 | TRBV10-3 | AISESGYPEQF